This entry is about one T cell receptor beta chain. Sample time point: baseline, week 1 (first vaccination visit). This sample's treatment: pre-vaccination baseline after standard-of-care therapy. V was shortened by 4 bases and J by 0 bases, with 19 bases between the two germline ends. CDR3 length: 17 residues. Germline CDR1 SGHRS, CDR2 YFSETQ. Sequencing used immunoSEQ multiplex PCR; TCRdb keeps in-frame clones, though not all of them. The table has tens of thousands of clones, 75% to 95% seen once; the top ten hold roughly 2.5%. These data are taken from a study of a mutant IDH1 vaccine in newly diagnosed glioma.

The chain links TRBV5-1 to TRBJ1-1; D is undetermined. The sample here was PBMCs, taken from a glioma patient treated with radiotherapy, temozolomide or both. This sequence was found in a man aged 50-60 years with glioma. The CDR3 protein is CASSIRITSAMNTEAFF. The CDR3 bases are TGCGCCAGCAGCATCAGGATTACCTCCGCGATGAACACTGAAGCTTTCTTT.